The sequence of this T cell receptor beta chain was determined in a study of beta chain features in type 1 diabetes. Study outcomes and limitations: In all four CD4+ subsets, TCRB CDR3 length was significantly, moderately reduced in type 1 diabetes.

CD45RO/CCR7/CD25/CD127/CD95/CD27 separated CD4+ naive, central memory, regulatory and stem cell-like memory cells by sorting. Purity exceeding 95% was reached by all sorted populations. This clone was recorded many times. The antigen is not known. This sample also contains other DNA sequences that code for the same CDR3. Investigators reverse transcribed all isolated RNA, so they sequenced expressed TCRB transcripts. Method: immunoSEQ multiplex PCR; TCRdb's copy keeps in-frame clones and lacks some. The sample lists under 300,000 clones; 7% to 9% were seen once. Germline-derived CDR1 and CDR2 are SEHNR and FQNEAQ (reference sequence). Trimming took 1 base from V and 1 from J, leaving 4 bases between them. The CDR3 length is 13 residues.

V and J are TRBV7-9 and TRBJ1-1; D is unresolved. Sequenced input: central memory CD4+ T cells from blood. The receptor was isolated from a woman under 30 in good health. CDR3 region: CASSLVGNTEAFF. In nucleotides, the CDR3 is TGTGCCAGCAGCTTAGTTGGGAACACTGAAGCTTTCTTT.